A selection of T cell receptor beta chains follows, all from one sample in a study of neoadjuvant anti-PD-1 for oral cavity cancer. Repertoires were generated with immunoSEQ multiplex PCR, while TCRdb's copy carries only in-frame clones and drops some. The repertoire holds tens of thousands of clones, around a quarter seen once, with roughly a sixth in the top ten. The material sequenced was tumor tissue, taken after nivolumab (anti-PD-1) treatment. The origin of the receptors is a person aged 40-85 years with oral cavity squamous cell carcinoma. Both conserved end residues are part of each CDR3. D genes are given only for firm matches. Some rows have no size entry. The others give once, few or many, or a class for an expanded clone.

TRBJ2-7,TRBV15,NA,NA,TGTGCCACCAGCAGGGAGGGGAGTTACGAGCAGTACTTC,CATSREGSYEQYF
TRBJ1-2,TRBV2,NA,medium-sized,TGTGCCAGCAGTGAAGAGTTAGCTGGCCAATATGGCTACACCTTC,CASSEELAGQYGYTF
TRBJ2-2,TRBV6-6,TRBD1,NA,TGTGCCGGTACGGGACAGGAAAACACCGGGGAGCTGTTTTTT,CAGTGQENTGELFF
TRBJ1-2,TRBV4-2,NA,few,TGTGCCAGCAGCCAAGCCTTGACATCTAACTATGGCTACACCTTC,CASSQALTSNYGYTF
TRBJ2-5,TRBV28,TRBD1,NA,TGTGCCAGCAGTAGACCCGGGACAGGGGAGACCCAGTACTTC,CASSRPGTGETQYF
TRBJ1-2,TRBV29-1,NA,few,TGCAGCGTTGAGGATGGCTACACCTTC,CSVEDGYTF
TRBJ2-7,TRBV10-2,NA,NA,TGCGCCAGCGGGCACGAGCAGTACTTC,CASGHEQYF
TRBJ1-5,TRBV7-8,TRBD1,few,TGTGCCAGCAGCTTAGAGGGCAGGGGGCTTCAGCCCCAGCATTTT,CASSLEGRGLQPQHF
TRBJ1-5,TRBV19,TRBD1,NA,TGTGCCAGTACCCCACAGGGGCAGAGCAATCAGCCCCAGCATTTT,CASTPQGQSNQPQHF
TRBJ2-5,TRBV29-1,NA,few,TGCAGCGTTCGCATTCGAGAGACCCAGTACTTC,CSVRIRETQYF
TRBJ2-7,TRBV10-3,TRBD1,NA,TGTGCCATAAAGCGGACAGGGGGCGGCGAGCAGTACTTC,CAIKRTGGGEQYF
TRBJ2-1,TRBV9,NA,few,TGTGCCAGCAGCGTACAGGGTTTGAACAATGAGCAGTTCTTC,CASSVQGLNNEQFF
TRBJ1-1,TRBV5-1,TRBD1,few,TGCGCCAGCAGCTGGGGACAGGAAGCTTTCTTT,CASSWGQEAFF
TRBJ1-1,TRBV27,TRBD1,once,TGTGCCAGCAGTTTATACAGGGGGGCGCGACAGACTGAAGCTTTCTTT,CASSLYRGARQTEAFF
TRBJ2-3,TRBV6-5,TRBD1,few,TGTGCCAGCAACATGGGACAGGTGACAGATACGCAGTATTTT,CASNMGQVTDTQYF
TRBJ1-4,TRBV4-2,TRBD1,NA,TGTGCCAGCAGCCAGACAGGGCCTGGCGCAACTAATGAAAAACTGTTTTTT,CASSQTGPGATNEKLFF
TRBJ1-1,TRBV5-4,NA,NA,TGTGCCAGCAGCTGGAGGGAGACTGAAGCTTTCTTT,CASSWRETEAFF
TRBJ1-1,TRBV6-5,TRBD1,NA,TGTGCCAGCAGTTATTCGGGGGGGACAGGCGCTGAAGCTTTCTTT,CASSYSGGTGAEAFF
TRBJ2-7,TRBV10-1,NA,few,TGCGCCAGCAGTGAGGGGGACAAACATGGGCAGTACTTC,CASSEGDKHGQYF
TRBJ2-3,TRBV7-9,TRBD2,NA,TGTGCCAGCCTCCCGGCGGGGGTTACAGATACGCAGTATTTT,CASLPAGVTDTQYF
TRBJ1-2,TRBV30,NA,NA,TGTGCCTGGAGTGGACAGGACATAATTAACTATGGCTACACCTTC,CAWSGQDIINYGYTF
TRBJ1-1,TRBV30,TRBD1,NA,TGTGCCTGGAAGACGATGGACAGGCCGAACACTGAAGCTTTCTTT,CAWKTMDRPNTEAFF
TRBJ1-2,TRBV9,TRBD1,few,TGTGCCAGCAGCGCGGCCCAGGACAGGTACTATGGCTACACCTTC,CASSAAQDRYYGYTF
TRBJ1-3,TRBV5-1,NA,NA,TGCGCCAGCAGCTTGGGTGATTCTTCAGACCTCTCTGGAAACACCATATATTTT,CASSLGDSSDLSGNTIYF
TRBJ2-5,TRBV19,TRBD1,medium-sized,TGTGCCAGTAGCCGACAGGGGGTGGGAGAGACCCAGTACTTC,CASSRQGVGETQYF
TRBJ2-3,TRBV6-1,TRBD2,NA,TGTGCCATTACTAGCGGGGGCCACCCAGATACGCAGTATTTT,CAITSGGHPDTQYF
TRBJ2-5,TRBV9,TRBD1,few,TGTGCCAGCAGCGTTGGGGTAGGAGCTGGGACAGGGCAGGTAGAGACCCAGTACTTC,CASSVGVGAGTGQVETQYF
TRBJ1-1,TRBV5-1,NA,NA,TGCGCCAGCGCTGGGGGGGGCGCTGAAGCTTTCTTT,CASAGGGAEAFF
TRBJ1-2,TRBV29-1,TRBD1,few,TGCAGCGGGGGACAGGTGAGCGGCTACACCTTC,CSGGQVSGYTF
TRBJ2-2,TRBV5-1,NA,NA,TGCGCCAGCAGCCCAAGGGAGAACACCGGGGAGCTGTTTTTT,CASSPRENTGELFF
TRBJ2-2,TRBV5-1,TRBD1,NA,TGCGCCAGCAGCTTTGGACAGGGGGCAATCACCGGGGAGCTGTTTTTT,CASSFGQGAITGELFF
TRBJ1-2,TRBV7-8,NA,NA,TGTGCCAGCAGCCCCCAGGAATTAGCCTATGGCTACACCTTC,CASSPQELAYGYTF
TRBJ1-5,TRBV27,TRBD1,many,TGTGCCAGCAAGTTGACAGGGACCGAGGGCAATCAGCCCCAGCATTTT,CASKLTGTEGNQPQHF
TRBJ2-6,TRBV7-3,NA,few,TGTGCCAGCAGCTTAAATGCTGGGAGCTCTGGGGCCAACGTCCTGACTTTC,CASSLNAGSSGANVLTF
TRBJ1-4,TRBV9,TRBD1,NA,TGTGCCAGCAGCGTAGCTGAGGGGGCGTTTAATGAAAAACTGTTTTTT,CASSVAEGAFNEKLFF
TRBJ1-2,TRBV14,NA,many,TGTGCCAGCAGCCTCGGGATCTATGGCTACACCTTC,CASSLGIYGYTF
TRBJ1-1,TRBV28,NA,few,TGTGCCAGCAGTATGGGACTCGCCTGGGGGAACACTGAAGCTTTCTTT,CASSMGLAWGNTEAFF
TRBJ2-7,TRBV5-5,NA,few,TGTGCCAGCAGCTTGGCCGGGCAGACTTACGAGCAGTACTTC,CASSLAGQTYEQYF
TRBJ2-3,TRBV9,NA,NA,TGTGCCAGCAGCGGGCGTCCCCCCCCAGATACGCAGTATTTT,CASSGRPPPDTQYF
TRBJ1-1,TRBV5-1,TRBD1,once,TGCGCCAGCAGCCACCCGGACAGGGAGACTGAAGCTTTCTTT,CASSHPDRETEAFF
TRBJ2-7,TRBV5-1,NA,NA,TGCGCCAGCAGCTTGGGCCCCCAGGGGTACGAGCAGTACTTC,CASSLGPQGYEQYF
TRBJ2-7,TRBV9,NA,NA,TGTGCCAGCAGCGTAGAAAAGGTTCCTTACGAGCAGTACTTC,CASSVEKVPYEQYF
TRBJ1-5,TRBV10-2,NA,NA,TGCGCCAGCAGTGAGTCGGGTACAGGGCGCCAGCCCCAGCATTTT,CASSESGTGRQPQHF
TRBJ2-1,TRBV11-1,NA,few,TGTGCCAGCAGGGGGGGGCAATACAATGAGCAGTTCTTC,CASRGGQYNEQFF
TRBJ2-5,TRBV5-1,NA,few,TGCGCCAGCAGCTTGATGGACAGTCGTAAGGAGACCCAGTACTTC,CASSLMDSRKETQYF
TRBJ1-4,TRBV19,TRBD1,NA,TGTGCCAGTGACAGGGGCGGAACTAATGAAAAACTGTTTTTT,CASDRGGTNEKLFF
TRBJ2-2,TRBV9,NA,NA,TGTGCCAGCAGCGTAGATGCAGGGGCTAGGTCCGGGGAGCTGTTTTTT,CASSVDAGARSGELFF
TRBJ2-5,TRBV12-5,TRBD1,few,TGTGCTAGTGGTCTAGCCGGGACAGGGGAGTACCAAGAGACCCAGTACTTC,CASGLAGTGEYQETQYF
TRBJ1-4,TRBV30,TRBD1,NA,TGTGCCTGGAGCCCCTGGGGACAGGGTGATGAAAAACTGTTTTTT,CAWSPWGQGDEKLFF